The clone carrying this TCR beta chain turned up a few times. Its antigen is unidentified. The data are from a study of T cell repertoires in cytomegalovirus infection. Across the study: Evidence of both CMV infection and a matching HLA type came from public TCR beta signatures.

TCRdb reprocessed the reads with MiXCR, giving one entry per CDR3 protein. The profile shows 71,000 or so distinct CDR3 sequences, 20% to 25% of them singletons. This CDR3 region has 15 residues. Trimming cost V 1 base and J 5 bases; bases outside gene matches: 5. Notes on the study in general: CMV carriers with the relevant HLA were identified by cumulative public TCR beta family frequency. There were HLA-C-restricted CMV-specific TCR beta clonotypes dominating the ex vivo response.

This rearrangement joins TRBV12-3 or TRBV12-4 to TRBJ2-5, with 9 bases aligning to TRBD1. This clonotype was sampled from a human donor in good health (CMV status not recorded). Some clones in this sample may be carry-over from other donors' samples. The sequences come from CD8+ T cells from cultured PBMCs, collected from culture after CMV antigen stimulation. The CDR3 nucleotides read TGTGCCAGCAGTTTAGTGGGACAGGGTGGGGAGACCCAGTACTTC. The encoded protein is CASSLVGQGGETQYF.